The clone carrying this T cell receptor (beta chain) showed up many times. As yet, its antigen is unknown. Trimming shortened V by 5 bases and J by 0 bases, and 19 bases separated the two germline ends. This CDR3 comprises 17 residues. Germline CDR1 reads SGHAT; CDR2 reads FQNNGV. These data originate in a study of T cells in Graves' hyperthyroidism and ophthalmopathy. Background on the study: Once the initial diagnosis was made, peripheral blood was obtained before any treatment.

Study-wide findings and caveats: Ophthalmopathy, as predicted by the model, came a median around 6 months after the prediction. Through a model of 13 V-J features, ophthalmopathy was separated from stable hyperthyroidism. Most expanded thyroid clonotypes above 0.001 also appeared in blood.

What was amplified from RNA transcripts were TCR beta CDR3 regions. With the HTBI primer set, the TCR CDR3 went through a first round of RT-PCR. TCRdb fed the multiplex PCR reads into MiXCR, producing one record per CDR3 protein. The table has a few hundred thousand distinct CDR3 sequences, around 15% seen once. J is TRBJ2-5 and V is TRBV11-2, with D possibly being TRBD1 or TRBD2 (6 bases each). Source material: blood. The TCR sequence derives from a woman aged 30 to 39 with Graves' ophthalmopathy. CDR3 DNA: TGTGCCAGCAGCCCCTCACGGGGGTGGACAGACCAAGAGACCCAGTACTTC. It is translated as CASSPSRGWTDQETQYF.